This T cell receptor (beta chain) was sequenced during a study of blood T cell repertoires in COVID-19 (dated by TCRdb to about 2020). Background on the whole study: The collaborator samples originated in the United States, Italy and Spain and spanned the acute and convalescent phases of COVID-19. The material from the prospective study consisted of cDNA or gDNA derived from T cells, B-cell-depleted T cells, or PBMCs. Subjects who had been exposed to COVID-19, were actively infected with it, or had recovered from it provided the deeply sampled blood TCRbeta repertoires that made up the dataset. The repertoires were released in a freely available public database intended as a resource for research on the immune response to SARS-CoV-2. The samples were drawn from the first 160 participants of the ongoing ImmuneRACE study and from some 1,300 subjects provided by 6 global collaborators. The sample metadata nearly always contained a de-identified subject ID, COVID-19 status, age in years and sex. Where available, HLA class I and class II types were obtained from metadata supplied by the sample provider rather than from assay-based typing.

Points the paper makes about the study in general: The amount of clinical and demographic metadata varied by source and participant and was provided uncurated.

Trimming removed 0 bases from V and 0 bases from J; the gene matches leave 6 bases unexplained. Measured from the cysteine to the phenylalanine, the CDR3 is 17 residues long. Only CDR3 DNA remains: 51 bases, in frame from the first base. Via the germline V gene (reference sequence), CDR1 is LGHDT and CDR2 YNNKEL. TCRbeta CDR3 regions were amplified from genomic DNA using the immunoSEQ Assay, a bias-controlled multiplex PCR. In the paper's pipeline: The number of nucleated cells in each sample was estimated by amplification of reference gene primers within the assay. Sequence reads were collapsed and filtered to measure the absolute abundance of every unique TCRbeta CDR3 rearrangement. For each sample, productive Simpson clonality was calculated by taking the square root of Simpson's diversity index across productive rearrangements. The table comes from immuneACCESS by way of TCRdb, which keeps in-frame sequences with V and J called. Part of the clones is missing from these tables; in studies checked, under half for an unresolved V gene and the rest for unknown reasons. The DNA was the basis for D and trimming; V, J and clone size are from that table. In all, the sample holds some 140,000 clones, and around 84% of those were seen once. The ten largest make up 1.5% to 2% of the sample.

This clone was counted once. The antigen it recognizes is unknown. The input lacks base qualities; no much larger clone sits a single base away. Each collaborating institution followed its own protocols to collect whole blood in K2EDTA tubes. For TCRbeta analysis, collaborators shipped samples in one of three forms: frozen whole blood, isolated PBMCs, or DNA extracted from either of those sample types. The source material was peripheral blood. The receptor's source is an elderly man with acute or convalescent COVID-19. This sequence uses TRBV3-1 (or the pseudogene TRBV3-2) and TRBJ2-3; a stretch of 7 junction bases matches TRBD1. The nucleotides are TGTGCCAGCAGCCAAGAGCGACAGGGCCTTAGCACAGATACGCAGTATTTT. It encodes CASSQERQGLSTDTQYF.